This TCR beta chain was retrieved from a study of CDR3 diversity in severe acne. In this sample, this clonotype turned up a few times. TCRdb analysed the PCR reads with MiXCR anew, one entry per CDR3 protein. The table lists around 85,000 distinct CDR3 sequences, under 55% of them singletons, with approximately 10% in the top ten. The J segment lost 2 bases and the V segment lost 1 base, leaving 10 bases of the junction unmatched. Germline assignment: CDR1 DFQATT and CDR2 SNEGSKA (reference sequence). The CDR3 consists of 17 residues. The sequence came from a male donor with severe acne vulgaris. The sample was blood. The genes are TRBV20-1 and TRBJ2-7, with TRBD1 matching 11 bases. The CDR3 region is CSARALRGQGETYEQYF. As DNA, the CDR3 is TGCAGTGCTAGAGCTCTTCGGGGACAGGGGGAGACCTACGAGCAGTACTTC.